The 30 T cell receptor beta chains below were found in one sample sequenced in a study of monozygotic twins with inflammatory bowel disease. TCRdb reprocessed the 5' RACE reads, keeping one entry per CDR3 protein, no DNA. The sample shows more than 300,000 distinct CDR3 sequences, and approximately 5.9% sits with its ten largest clones. Sequencing used blood. These receptor sequences come from a human donor with ulcerative colitis or Crohn's disease, or a healthy co-twin of an affected twin (not recorded which).

The chain carries TRBV7-2 and TRBJ2-7; TCRdb proposes TRBD1, but this gene call is untestable without DNA. The length of the CDR3 is 12 residues. CDR1 and CDR2 (germline): SGHTA, FQGNSA. CDR3 amino acids: CASGGWPYEQYF.

The gene calls are TRBV7-2 and TRBJ1-4; TCRdb lists TRBD1, though no DNA is available to test this call. This CDR3 region has 14 residues. Per the germline V gene, CDR1 is SGHTA and CDR2 is FQGNSA. This chain's CDR3 is CASSLRDGTEKLFF. Looking up the rest from reference TRBV7-2 and TRBJ1-4 gives the full variable domain: GAGVSQSPSNKVTEKGKDVELRCDPISGHTALYWYRQSLGQGLEFLIYFQGNSAPDKSGLPSDRFSAERTGGSVSTLTIQRTQQEDSAVYLCASSLRDGTEKLFFGSGTQLSVL.

The rearrangement joins TRBV6-5 to TRBJ2-1; with no DNA, the TCRdb D assignment of TRBD1 cannot be verified. Germline V CDR1 and CDR2: MNHEY, SVGAGI. The CDR3 covers 13 residues. Here the CDR3 reads CASKGEGAFGLFF.

CDR3 region: CASTRGGLSYEQYF. V gene TRBV2 combines with J gene TRBJ2-7; as DNA is missing, the TRBD2 call by TCRdb cannot be tested. CDR3 size: 14 residues. In germline, CDR1 is SNHLY, CDR2 FYNNEI.

V gene TRBV28 combines with J gene TRBJ2-3. Per germline, CDR1 MDHEN and CDR2 SYDVKM. This CDR3 has 15 residues. The CDR3 loop is CASSFSGAGTDTQYF.

The chain is built from TRBV20-1 and TRBJ2-3. The CDR3 spans 17 residues. Germline V gene sequence: CDR1 DFQATT, CDR2 SNEGSKA (reference sequence). The CDR3 reads CSAREDGEPTSTDTQYF.

This chain uses TRBV20-1 with TRBJ2-7. Germline CDR1 DFQATT, CDR2 SNEGSKA (reference sequence). This CDR3 has 14 residues. CDR3 loop: CSARDKPYNYEQYF.

The CDR3 loop reads CASSLFRGRTETGELFF. The V gene is TRBV5-5, the J gene TRBJ2-2; TCRdb designates TRBD1, a call that cannot be tested without DNA. The germline V gene encodes CDR1 SGHKS and CDR2 YYEKEE (reference sequence). The CDR3 is 17 amino acids. Based on the CDR3 plus reference TRBV5-5 and TRBJ2-2, the full variable domain is DAGVTQSPTHLIKTRGQQVTLRCSPISGHKSVSWYQQVLGQGPQFIFQYYEKEERGRGNFPDRFSARQFPNYSSELNVNALLLGDSALYLCASSLFRGRTETGELFFGEGSRLTVL.

The chain is built from TRBV20-1 and TRBJ1-2; with no DNA, the TCRdb D assignment of TRBD1 cannot be verified. This CDR3 has 12 amino acids. CDR1 and CDR2 (germline): DFQATT, SNEGSKA (reference sequence). The CDR3 is CSATGQNYGYTF.

The genes are TRBV20-1 and TRBJ2-7; no DNA is available, so the TRBD1 call from TCRdb remains unchecked. The V gene's germline CDR1 is DFQATT and CDR2 SNEGSKA (reference sequence). This CDR3 is built from 11 residues. The CDR3 loop is CSARTGVEQYF.

This sequence joins TRBV5-1 and TRBJ2-5; as DNA is missing, the TRBD1 call by TCRdb cannot be tested. CDR1 is SGHRS and CDR2 is YFSETQ in the germline V gene. This CDR3 region has 15 residues. The CDR3 loop reads CASRRRDNQWETQYF. Complete variable domain (other parts from reference TRBV5-1 and TRBJ2-5): KAGVTQTPRYLIKTRGQQVTLSCSPISGHRSVSWYQQTPGQGLQFLFEYFSETQRNKGNFPGRFSGRQFSNSRSEMNVSTLELGDSALYLCASRRRDNQWETQYFGPGTRLLVL.

This chain joins TRBV10-3 and TRBJ1-2; with no DNA, the TCRdb D assignment of TRBD1 cannot be verified. The CDR3 spans 15 residues. The V gene's germline CDR1 is ENHRY and CDR2 SYGVKD. The CDR3 here is CAISGPGQGLSGYTF.

The genes are TRBV6-2 or TRBV6-3 and TRBJ2-3; TCRdb calls TRBD1, which cannot be checked without DNA. CDR3 length equals 12 residues. Germline CDR1 and CDR2: MNHEY and SVGEGT. The CDR3 region is CASSYGASVQYF.

The chain joins TRBV30 to TRBJ2-1; TCRdb's D call, TRBD1, is unchecked because there is no DNA. The germline CDR1 and CDR2 sequences are GTSNPN and SVGIG (reference sequence). This CDR3 has 11 amino acids. The CDR3 sequence is CAWRRVGGCIF.

The chain couples TRBV7-2 to TRBJ2-1; TCRdb's D call, TRBD2, is unchecked because there is no DNA. The germline V gene has CDR1 SGHTA and CDR2 FQGNSA. The CDR3 consists of 18 residues. The CDR3 sequence: CASSLRLRGEHSYNEQFF.

V and J are TRBV29-1 and TRBJ2-1; TCRdb calls TRBD1, which cannot be checked without DNA. Germline V CDR1 and CDR2: SQVTM, ANQGSEA. The CDR3 length is 13 residues. CDR3 loop: CSVLDREGYEQFF.

The chain combines TRBV7-2 with TRBJ2-7. The CDR3 spans 15 residues. The V gene's germline CDR1 is SGHTA and CDR2 FQGNSA. The CDR3 here is CASSLRFVAAYEQYF.

The chain couples TRBV4-3 to TRBJ2-3; the TCRdb D gene call, TRBD2, has no DNA to confirm it. This CDR3 is 17 amino acids long. Germline assignment: CDR1 LGHNA and CDR2 YSLEER. The chain's CDR3 is CASSQDRRTWITDTQYF.

The V call is TRBV10-3, the J call TRBJ2-1; checking the TCRdb D call of TRBD1 is not possible without DNA. This CDR3 comprises 13 residues. In germline, CDR1 is ENHRY, CDR2 SYGVKD. CDR3 protein: CAIWTGSKGEQFF.

The chain joins TRBV6-5 to TRBJ2-7; the TRBD2 assignment by TCRdb is unverifiable without DNA. Per the germline V gene, CDR1 is MNHEY and CDR2 is SVGAGI. This CDR3 is 14 amino acids long. The CDR3 protein is CASSYKAVTYEQYF.

The rearrangement links TRBV7-2 to TRBJ2-5; the TCRdb call, TRBD2, lacks DNA for checking. This CDR3 region has 14 residues. Germline V gene lookup returns CDR1 SGHTA and CDR2 FQGNSA. The CDR3 region is CASSRGGFQETQYF.

V is TRBV7-9 and J is TRBJ1-1; TCRdb designates TRBD1, a call that cannot be tested without DNA. CDR1 is SEHNR, CDR2 FQNEAQ, per germline (reference sequence). The CDR3 extends over 16 amino acids. The CDR3 region is CASSLGTGLPNTEAFF.

The chain couples TRBV7-2 to TRBJ1-3. Germline CDR1 and CDR2: SGHTA and FQGNSA. The CDR3 contains 15 residues. CDR3 amino acids: CASSLSGISGNTIYF.

This chain links TRBV7-2 with TRBJ1-5. CDR1 and CDR2 (germline): SGHTA, FQGNSA. CDR3 size: 15 residues. The CDR3 sequence: CASSPQPISNQPQHF.

The chain links TRBV4-2 to TRBJ2-3; TCRdb indicates TRBD1, and absent DNA this call remains unverified. Germline loops: CDR1 LGHNA, CDR2 YNFKEQ. This CDR3 has 19 residues. CDR3 sequence reads: CASSPNRRDPRLSTDTQYF.

The chain recombines TRBV20-1 with TRBJ2-1; TCRdb selects TRBD2, and the lack of DNA leaves this call unchecked. CDR3 length equals 15 residues. CDR1 and CDR2 from the germline V gene are DFQATT and SNEGSKA (reference sequence). The CDR3 reads CSARDLAGNYNEQFF.

The J gene is TRBJ2-7, the V gene TRBV12-5; TCRdb's assignment of TRBD1 cannot be checked, as there is no DNA. CDR3 length: 15 residues. Germline CDR1 reads LGHNT; CDR2 reads FRNRAP. The CDR3 spells CASGLWTGGPYEQYF.

This sequence joins TRBV30 and TRBJ1-5; the D gene TCRdb calls, TRBD1, cannot be checked with no DNA. Germline V gene sequence: CDR1 GTSNPN, CDR2 SVGIG (reference sequence). The CDR3 runs to 15 residues. CDR3 residues: CAWSAGSRANQPQHF.

This sequence joins TRBV7-9 and TRBJ1-6; TCRdb gives TRBD1 as the D gene, but with no DNA this cannot be confirmed. The CDR3 is made up of 15 amino acids. Germline V lookup: CDR1 SEHNR, CDR2 FQNEAQ (reference sequence). This chain's CDR3 is CASSSMGQGSSPLHF.

The chain links TRBV6-5 to TRBJ2-2; absent DNA, TCRdb's TRBD2 call cannot be checked. CDR3 length: 15 amino acids. Per germline, CDR1 MNHEY and CDR2 SVGAGI. Here the CDR3 reads CASSYLAGGLGELFF.